The present T cell receptor (beta chain) was sequenced within a study of tissue T cells after allogeneic stem cell transplantation (dated by TCRdb to 2022 to 2024). Turning to the overall study: Over a roughly three-year period, a research-autopsy study prospectively enrolled about 7 adult allo-HCT recipients who had steroid-refractory GVHD. Every GVHD patient got a graft from a donor, with four grafts unmodified and three CD34-selected to deplete T cells. All GVHD patients had gastrointestinal GVHD and received several lines of GVHD-directed therapy; several also had skin involvement. Pre-transplant PBMCs were of recipient origin and were available from a handful of GVHD patients. For viably preserved blood and marrow, CD3+ T cells were flow-sorted when cell numbers allowed; smaller samples underwent direct DNA extraction. TCR beta repertoires were profiled across many tissues obtained from research autopsies of patients with and without GVHD, as well as in mouse models of GVHD. The human arm was a prospective observational study without blinding or randomization. Here is what the overall study found, with its caveats: Within patients, how anatomically similar tissues were was a major factor shaping TCR repertoire composition, regardless of disease or transplant status. In both patients and mice, only a limited portion of the TCR repertoire detected in tissues was captured by blood and spleen T cells. Only a few T cell clones appeared in more than one patient, yet motif-based clustering showed tissue-specific repertoire signatures that were shared between patients. Sampling depth was acknowledged as a limitation, and the patient cohort was both small and clinically heterogeneous. The study did not determine which tissue TCRs were alloreactive or antigen-specific, and some clones might have been persisting host cells.

Points on this clone: The target of this receptor is not known. Base qualities were left out, and no much larger clone turns up one base away.

For CDR1 and CDR2, the germline V gene lists SQVTM and ANQGSEA. Counted from cysteine to phenylalanine, this CDR3 has 13 amino acids. Here the CDR3 DNA is all that survives: 39 bases in frame from base 1. V is trimmed back by 8 bases and J by 9 bases, and the junction contains 12 bases that no gene match accounts for. Libraries were prepared through the immunoSEQ multiplex PCR assay. Adaptive Biotechnologies performed TCRbeta CDR3 sequencing at survey depth and reported CDR3 sequences, V/J genes, productive frequency, and template counts. Amplification of TCR beta CDR3 regions started from genomic DNA instead of RNA. Under the source paper's analysis protocol: Jensen-Shannon divergence served to quantify pairwise repertoire overlap between tissues, with 0 meaning identical and 1 meaning complete divergence. Based on pairwise JSD values, tissues were grouped by single-linkage agglomerative hierarchical clustering, and the results were shown as dendrograms. GLIPH2 was run on all patient samples with simulation_depth 1000, kmer_min_depth 3 and cdr3_length_cutoff 8, and groups with more than two unique CDR3s were retained. In a standardized tissue-overlap score, Jaccard GLIPH-group overlap across patients was extrapolated to a standard repertoire size of 1000 clones. Associations of diversity with clinical or experimental variables used linear mixed-effect models with tissue fixed effects and individual random effects. The source is immuneACCESS, and TCRdb retained only in-frame sequences with V and J called. Part of the clones is not carried over; for the studies checked, unresolved V genes explain less than half of this, and the remainder is unexplained. The DNA was the basis for D and trimming; V, J and clone size are from that table. This sample gives roughly 42,000 clones in total; around 90% of them show up just once. 3% to 4% of the sample rests with the top ten.

Sample time point, as interpreted from the label and publication: recipient (host-origin) PBMCs collected before allo-HCT. Sample: blood, taken before transplantation. The sequence links TRBV29-1 to TRBJ2-1; 8 of the junction bases match TRBD2. The sequence came from a woman aged 35-75 years who later had graft-versus-host disease after an allogeneic stem cell transplant. The DNA sequence is TGCAGCACCCAGCGGGAGTGGGACATTGAGCAGTTCTTC. Its protein product is CSTQREWDIEQFF.